This T cell receptor (beta chain) was found in a study of PD-L1 blockade in urothelial cancer. Study-level points and caveats: Patients with durable benefit had greater blood expansion of tumor-associated TCR clones 3 weeks into treatment.

Profiling relied on immunoSEQ multiplex PCR, and the TCRdb table lists in-frame clones only, not all of them. This sample yields 35,000 to 55,000 clones, of which roughly four fifths are seen a single time; more than 3% belongs to the top ten. In the case of this clone: Its target is not known.

Trimming at V came to 4 bases and at J to 7 bases, leaving 5 bases not matched to a gene. CDR1 MNHEY and CDR2 SVGAGI come from the germline V gene. The CDR3 is 15 residues long. This TCR was sampled from a man between 65 and 85 years old with urothelial cancer. The rearrangement links TRBV6-5 to TRBJ2-1, with 12 bases aligning to TRBD2. Sequenced here: PBMCs, sampled around atezolizumab (anti-PD-L1) treatment. For the CDR3, the DNA is TGTGCCAGCAGTTCCGGACTAGCGGGAATGAATGAGCAGTTCTTC. It encodes CASSSGLAGMNEQFF.